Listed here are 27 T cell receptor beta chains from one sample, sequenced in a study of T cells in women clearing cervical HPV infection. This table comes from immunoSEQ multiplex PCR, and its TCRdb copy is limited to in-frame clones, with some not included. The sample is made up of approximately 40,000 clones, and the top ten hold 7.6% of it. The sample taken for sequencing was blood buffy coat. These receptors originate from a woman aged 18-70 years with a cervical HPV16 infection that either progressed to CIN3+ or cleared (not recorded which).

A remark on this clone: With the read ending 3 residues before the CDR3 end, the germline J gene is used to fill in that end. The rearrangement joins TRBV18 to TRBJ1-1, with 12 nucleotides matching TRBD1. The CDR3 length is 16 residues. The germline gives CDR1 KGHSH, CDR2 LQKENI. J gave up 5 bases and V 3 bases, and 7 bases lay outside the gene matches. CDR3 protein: CASSPGDRGLLTEAFF. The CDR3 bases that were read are TGTGCCAGCTCACCGGGGGACAGGGGGCTCCTAACTGAA.

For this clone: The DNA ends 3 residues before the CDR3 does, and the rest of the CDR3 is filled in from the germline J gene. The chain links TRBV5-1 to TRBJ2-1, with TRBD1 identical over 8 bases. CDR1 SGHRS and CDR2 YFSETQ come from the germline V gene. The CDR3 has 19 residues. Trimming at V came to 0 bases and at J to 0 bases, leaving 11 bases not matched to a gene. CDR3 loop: CASSLVLQGETSSYNEQFF. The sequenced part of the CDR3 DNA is TGCGCCAGCAGCTTGGTGTTACAGGGGGAGACTAGCTCCTACAATGAG.

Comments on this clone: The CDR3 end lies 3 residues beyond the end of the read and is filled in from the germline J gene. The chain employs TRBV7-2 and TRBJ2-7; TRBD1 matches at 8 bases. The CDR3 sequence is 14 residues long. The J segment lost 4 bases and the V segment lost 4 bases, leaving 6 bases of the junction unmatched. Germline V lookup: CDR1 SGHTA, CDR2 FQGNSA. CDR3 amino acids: CASSSGQGVYEQYF. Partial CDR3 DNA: TGTGCCAGCAGCTCCGGACAGGGAGTTTACGAG.

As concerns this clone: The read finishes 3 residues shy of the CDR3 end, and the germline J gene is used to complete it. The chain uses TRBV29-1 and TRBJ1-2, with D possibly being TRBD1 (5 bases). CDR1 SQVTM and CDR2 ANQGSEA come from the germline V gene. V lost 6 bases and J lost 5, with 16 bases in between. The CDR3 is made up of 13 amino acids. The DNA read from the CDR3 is TGCAGCGTAAGCACAGGCCAGCTTTATGGC. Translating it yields CSVSTGQLYG. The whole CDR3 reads CSVSTGQLYGYTF. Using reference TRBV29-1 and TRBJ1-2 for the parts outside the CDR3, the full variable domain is SAVISQKPSRDICQRGTSLTIQCQVDSQVTMMFWYRQQPGQSLTLIATANQGSEATYESGFVIDKFPISRPNLTFSTLTVSNMSPEDSSIYLCSVSTGQLYGYTFGSGTRLTVV.

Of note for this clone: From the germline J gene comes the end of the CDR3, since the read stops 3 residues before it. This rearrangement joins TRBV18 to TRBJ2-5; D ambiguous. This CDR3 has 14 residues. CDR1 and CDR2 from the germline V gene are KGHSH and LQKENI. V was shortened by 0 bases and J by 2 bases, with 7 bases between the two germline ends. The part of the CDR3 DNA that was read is TGTGCCAGCTCACCACCGGCGGCGCAAGAGACC. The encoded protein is CASSPPAAQET. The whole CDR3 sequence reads CASSPPAAQETQYF.

The sequenced part of the CDR3 DNA is TGTGCCAGCAGGGTTAGCGGGTTCCAAGAGACC. Protein: CASRVSGFQET. The whole CDR3 protein is CASRVSGFQETQYF. The chain joins TRBV28 to TRBJ2-5, with 7 bases matching TRBD2. The CDR3 end lies 3 residues beyond the end of the read and is filled in from the germline J gene. Germline assignment: CDR1 MDHEN and CDR2 SYDVKM. Trimming cost V 6 bases and J 1 base; bases outside gene matches: 5. This CDR3 contains 14 residues.

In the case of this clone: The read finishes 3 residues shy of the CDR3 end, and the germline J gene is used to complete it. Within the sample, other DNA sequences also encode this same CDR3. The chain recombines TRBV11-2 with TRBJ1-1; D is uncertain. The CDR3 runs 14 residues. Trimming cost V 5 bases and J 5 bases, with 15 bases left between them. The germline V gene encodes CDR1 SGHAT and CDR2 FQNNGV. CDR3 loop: CASSLGGVGTEAFF. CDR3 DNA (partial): TGTGCCAGCAGCCTTGGCGGGGTAGGGACTGAA.

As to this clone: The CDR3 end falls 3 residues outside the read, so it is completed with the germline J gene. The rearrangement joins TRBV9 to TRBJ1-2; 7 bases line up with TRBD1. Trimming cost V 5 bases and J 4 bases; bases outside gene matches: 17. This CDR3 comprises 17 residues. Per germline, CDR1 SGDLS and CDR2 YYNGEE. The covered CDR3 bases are TGTGCCAGCAGTGGACCACAGGGGCGCCGTCGGAGCTATGGC. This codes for CASSGPQGRRRSYG. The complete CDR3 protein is CASSGPQGRRRSYGYTF.

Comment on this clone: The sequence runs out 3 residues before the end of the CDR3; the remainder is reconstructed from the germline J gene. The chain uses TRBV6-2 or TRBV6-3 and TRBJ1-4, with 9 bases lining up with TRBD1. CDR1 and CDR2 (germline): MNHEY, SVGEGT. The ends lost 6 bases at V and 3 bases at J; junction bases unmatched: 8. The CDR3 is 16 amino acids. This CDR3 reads CASSSPGQGPNEKLFF. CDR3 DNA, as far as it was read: TGTGCCAGCAGCTCCCCGGGACAGGGCCCTAATGAAAAA.

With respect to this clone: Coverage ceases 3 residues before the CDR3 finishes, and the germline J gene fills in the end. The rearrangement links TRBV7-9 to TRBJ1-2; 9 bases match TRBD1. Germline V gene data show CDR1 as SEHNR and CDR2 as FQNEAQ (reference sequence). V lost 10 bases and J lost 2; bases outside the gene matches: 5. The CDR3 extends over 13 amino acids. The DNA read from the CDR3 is TGTGCCACCTTTGACAGGGGGAACTATGGC. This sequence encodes CATFDRGNYG. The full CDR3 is CATFDRGNYGYTF.

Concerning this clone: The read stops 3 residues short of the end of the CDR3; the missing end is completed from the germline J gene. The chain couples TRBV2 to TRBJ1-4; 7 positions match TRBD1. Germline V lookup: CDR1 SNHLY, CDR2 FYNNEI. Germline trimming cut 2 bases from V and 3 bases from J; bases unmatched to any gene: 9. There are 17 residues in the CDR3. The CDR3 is CASSEYLQGEANEKLFF. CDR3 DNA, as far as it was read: TGTGCCAGCAGTGAATATCTCCAGGGGGAAGCTAATGAAAAA.

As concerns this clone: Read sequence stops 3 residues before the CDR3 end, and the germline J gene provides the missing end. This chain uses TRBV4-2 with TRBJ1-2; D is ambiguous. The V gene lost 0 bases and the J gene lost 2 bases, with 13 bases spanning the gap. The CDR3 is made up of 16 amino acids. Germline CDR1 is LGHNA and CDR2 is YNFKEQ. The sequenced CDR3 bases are TGTGCCAGCAGCCAAGATCAGGCAGTTCAGAACTATGGC. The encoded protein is CASSQDQAVQNYG. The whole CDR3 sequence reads CASSQDQAVQNYGYTF.

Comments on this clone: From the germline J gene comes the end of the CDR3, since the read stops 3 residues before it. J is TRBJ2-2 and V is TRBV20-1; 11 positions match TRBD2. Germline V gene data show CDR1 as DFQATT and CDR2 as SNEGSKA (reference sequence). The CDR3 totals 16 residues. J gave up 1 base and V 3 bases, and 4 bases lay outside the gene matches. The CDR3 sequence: CSARDLAGGNTGELFF. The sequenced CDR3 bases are TGCAGTGCTAGGGATCTAGCGGGGGGGAACACCGGGGAG.

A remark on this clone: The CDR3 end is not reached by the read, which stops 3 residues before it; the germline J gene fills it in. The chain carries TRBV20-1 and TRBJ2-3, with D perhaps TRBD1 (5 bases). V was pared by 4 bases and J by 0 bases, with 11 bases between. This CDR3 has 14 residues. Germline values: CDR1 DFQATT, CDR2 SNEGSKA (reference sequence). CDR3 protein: CSATRGISTDTQYF. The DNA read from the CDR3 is TGCAGTGCTACTAGGGGTATTAGCACAGATACG.

Here the CDR3 reads CASSGLGLAGKYEQYF. The covered CDR3 bases are TGTGCCAGCAGTGGGCTGGGACTAGCGGGAAAATACGAG. The chain uses TRBV2 and TRBJ2-7, with TRBD2 matching over 13 bases. The read ends 3 residues early relative to the CDR3; the germline J gene fills the gap. This CDR3 contains 16 residues. Per the germline V gene, CDR1 is SNHLY and CDR2 is FYNNEI. V gave up 4 bases and J gave up 4 bases; unmatched junction bases: 7.

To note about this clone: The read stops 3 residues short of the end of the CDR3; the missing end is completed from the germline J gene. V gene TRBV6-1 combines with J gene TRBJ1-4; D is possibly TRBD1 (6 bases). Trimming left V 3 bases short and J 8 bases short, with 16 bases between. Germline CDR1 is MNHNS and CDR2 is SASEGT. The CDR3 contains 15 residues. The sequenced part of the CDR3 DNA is TGTGCCAGCAGTGAGGACCCGAGGGGGAGAGAAAAA. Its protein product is CASSEDPRGREK. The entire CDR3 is CASSEDPRGREKLFF.

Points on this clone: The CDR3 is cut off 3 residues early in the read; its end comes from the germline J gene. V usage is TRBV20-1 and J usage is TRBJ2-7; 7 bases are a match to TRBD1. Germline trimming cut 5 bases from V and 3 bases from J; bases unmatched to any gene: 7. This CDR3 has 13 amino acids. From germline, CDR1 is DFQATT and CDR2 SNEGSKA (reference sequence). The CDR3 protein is CSALGQDGYEQYF. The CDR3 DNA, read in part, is TGCAGTGCTCTCGGACAGGACGGCTACGAG.

The CDR3 here is CSAGEWGNLYEQYF. The part of the CDR3 DNA that was read is TGCAGTGCCGGGGAATGGGGAAACTTATACGAG. The chain employs TRBV20-1 and TRBJ2-7; tentative D call: TRBD2 (5 bases). The read stops 3 residues short of the end of the CDR3; the missing end is completed from the germline J gene. CDR3 size: 14 residues. The germline V gene has CDR1 DFQATT and CDR2 SNEGSKA (reference sequence). V gave up 6 bases and J gave up 4 bases, with 19 bases separating them.

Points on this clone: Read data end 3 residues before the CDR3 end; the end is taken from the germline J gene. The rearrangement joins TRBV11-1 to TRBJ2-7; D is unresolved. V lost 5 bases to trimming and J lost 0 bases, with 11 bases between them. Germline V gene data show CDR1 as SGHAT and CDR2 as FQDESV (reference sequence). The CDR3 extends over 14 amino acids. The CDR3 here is CASSLSSGSYEQYF. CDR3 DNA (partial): TGTGCCAGCAGCCTATCCTCCGGCTCCTACGAG. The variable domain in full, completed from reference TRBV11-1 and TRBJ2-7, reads EAEVAQSPRYKITEKSQAVAFWCDPISGHATLYWYRQILGQGPELLVQFQDESVVDDSQLPKDRFSAERLKGVDSTLKIQPAELGDSAMYLCASSLSSGSYEQYFGPGTRLTVT.

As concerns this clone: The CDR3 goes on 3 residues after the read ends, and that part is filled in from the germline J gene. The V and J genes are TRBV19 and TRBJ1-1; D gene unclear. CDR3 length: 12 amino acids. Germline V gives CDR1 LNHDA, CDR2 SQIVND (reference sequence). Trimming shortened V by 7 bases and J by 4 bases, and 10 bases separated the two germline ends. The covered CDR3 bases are TGTGCCAGTACCGACCGGGGCACTGAA. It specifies CASTDRGTE. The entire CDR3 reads CASTDRGTEAFF.

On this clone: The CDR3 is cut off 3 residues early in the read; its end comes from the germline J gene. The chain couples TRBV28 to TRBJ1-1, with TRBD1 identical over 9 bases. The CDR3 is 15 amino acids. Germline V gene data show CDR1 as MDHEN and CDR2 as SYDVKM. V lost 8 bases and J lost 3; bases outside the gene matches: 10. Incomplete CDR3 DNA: TGTGCCAGCGGCCCCCGGGACAGGGAATACACTGAA. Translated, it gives CASGPRDREYTE. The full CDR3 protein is CASGPRDREYTEAFF.

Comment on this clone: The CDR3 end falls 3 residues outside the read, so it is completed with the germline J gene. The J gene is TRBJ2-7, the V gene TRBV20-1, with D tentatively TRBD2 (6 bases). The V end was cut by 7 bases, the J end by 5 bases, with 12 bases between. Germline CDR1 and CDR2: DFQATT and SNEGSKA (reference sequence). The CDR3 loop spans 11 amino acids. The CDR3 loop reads CSVWRGNEQYF. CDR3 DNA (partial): TGCAGTGTGTGGCGGGGCAACGAG.

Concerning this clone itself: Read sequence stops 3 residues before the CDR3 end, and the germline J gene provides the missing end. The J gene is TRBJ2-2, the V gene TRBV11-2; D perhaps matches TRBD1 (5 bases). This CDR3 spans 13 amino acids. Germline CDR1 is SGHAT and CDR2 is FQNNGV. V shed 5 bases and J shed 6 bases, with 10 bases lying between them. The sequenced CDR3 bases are TGTGCCAGCAGCACCGAGACAGCCGGGGAG. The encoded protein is CASSTETAGE. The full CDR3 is CASSTETAGELFF. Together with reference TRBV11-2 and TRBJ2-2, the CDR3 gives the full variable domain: EAGVAQSPRYKIIEKRQSVAFWCNPISGHATLYWYQQILGQGPKLLIQFQNNGVVDDSQLPKDRFSAERLKGVDSTLKIQPAKLEDSAVYLCASSTETAGELFFGEGSRLTVL.

The CDR3 sequence is CASRQGANEKLFF. Partial CDR3 DNA: TGTGCCAGCCGACAGGGGGCTAATGAAAAA. The rearrangement links TRBV12-3 or TRBV12-4 to TRBJ1-4, with TRBD1 matching 9 bases. The read ends 3 residues before the CDR3 terminus; that terminus is restored from the germline J gene. After removal of 8 bases from V and 3 bases from J, the junction contained 1 base not matched to a gene. CDR3 length: 13 residues.

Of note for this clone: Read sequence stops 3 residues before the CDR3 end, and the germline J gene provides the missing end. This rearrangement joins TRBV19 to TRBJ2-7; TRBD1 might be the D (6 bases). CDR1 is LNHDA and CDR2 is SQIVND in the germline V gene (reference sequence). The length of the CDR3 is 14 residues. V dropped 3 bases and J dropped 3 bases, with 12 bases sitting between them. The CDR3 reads CASSMRQADYEQYF. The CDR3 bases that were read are TGTGCCAGTAGTATGAGACAGGCAGACTACGAG.

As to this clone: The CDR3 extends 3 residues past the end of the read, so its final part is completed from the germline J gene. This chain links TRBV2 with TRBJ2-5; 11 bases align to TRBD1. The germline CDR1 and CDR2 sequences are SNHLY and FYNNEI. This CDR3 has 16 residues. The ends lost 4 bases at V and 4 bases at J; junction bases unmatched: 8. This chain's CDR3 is CASSVSRTGGVETQYF. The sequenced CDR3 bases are TGTGCCAGCAGTGTATCTAGGACAGGGGGCGTAGAGACC.

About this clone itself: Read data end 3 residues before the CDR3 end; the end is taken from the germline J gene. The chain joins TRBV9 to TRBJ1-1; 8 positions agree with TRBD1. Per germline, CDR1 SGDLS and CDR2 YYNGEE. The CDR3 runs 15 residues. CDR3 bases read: TGTGCCAGCAGCCCACGGACAGGGATGGGAGAGTGG. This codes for CASSPRTGMGEW. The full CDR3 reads CASSPRTGMGEWAFF.